Below, 8 T cell receptor beta chains from the same sample are listed, as sequenced in a study of T cells after yellow fever vaccination. TCRdb processed the 5' RACE reads anew with MiXCR; each CDR3 protein has one entry. The repertoire consists of under 500,000 distinct CDR3 sequences, with around 19% occurring once and the leading ten covering about a sixth. Sequenced material: PBMCs, taken before the yellow fever booster vaccination. These receptors all come from a man between 18 and 29 years old who received the YFV17D yellow fever vaccine.

The rearrangement uses TRBV6-1 and TRBJ2-3, with TRBD2 matching 8 bases. The germline gives CDR1 MNHNS, CDR2 SASEGT. V was pared by 6 bases and J by 3 bases, with 5 bases of the junction left unmatched. This CDR3 region has 14 residues. CDR3 sequence: CASSGGGSTDTQYF. The CDR3 bases are TGTGCCAGCAGCGGGGGGGGATCGACAGATACGCAGTATTTT.

This clonotype has a handful of counts. V is TRBV12-3 or TRBV12-4 and J is TRBJ2-5, with TRBD2 matching over 7 bases. The ends lost 1 base at V and 3 bases at J; junction bases unmatched: 5. The CDR3 has 15 residues. Written as DNA, the CDR3 is TGTGCCAGCAGTTTAGGTCCTAGCGGAAAAGAGACCCAGTACTTC. As protein: CASSLGPSGKETQYF.

The chain uses TRBV5-1 and TRBJ2-7; no clear D gene. Per the germline V gene, CDR1 is SGHRS and CDR2 is YFSETQ. V lost 0 bases to trimming and J lost 3 bases, with 10 bases between them. The CDR3 spans 14 residues. For the CDR3, the DNA is TGCGCCAGCAGCTTGGCCGCAGGAGACTACGAGCAGTACTTC. It specifies CASSLAAGDYEQYF.

This clonotype was counted at least ten times. The chain carries TRBV5-1 and TRBJ2-1, with D unclear. The CDR3 length is 14 residues. Trimming took off 7 bases at V and 0 bases at J, with 11 bases between the two ends. Germline values: CDR1 SGHRS, CDR2 YFSETQ. The CDR3 sequence: CASAYPSSYNEQFF. In DNA form, the CDR3 reads TGCGCCAGCGCATACCCAAGCTCCTACAATGAGCAGTTCTTC. Full variable domain (remainder filled in from reference TRBV5-1 and TRBJ2-1): KAGVTQTPRYLIKTRGQQVTLSCSPISGHRSVSWYQQTPGQGLQFLFEYFSETQRNKGNFPGRFSGRQFSNSRSEMNVSTLELGDSALYLCASAYPSSYNEQFFGPGTRLTVL.

This clonotype was detected a few times. The V call is TRBV25-1, the J call TRBJ2-3; 7 bases line up with TRBD1. This CDR3 has 12 amino acids. The J segment lost 10 bases and the V segment lost 4 bases, leaving 5 bases of the junction unmatched. Per germline, CDR1 MGHDK and CDR2 SYGVNS. The CDR3 sequence is CASSVGDSSQYF. The CDR3 nucleotides read TGTGCCAGCAGTGTAGGGGACAGCTCGCAGTATTTT.

About this clonotype itself: Its ends do not fully match the called genes, so a read error is possible. The chain combines TRBV5-1 with TRBJ1-1; D gene ambiguous. This CDR3 comprises 13 residues. Germline V gene lookup returns CDR1 SGHRS and CDR2 YFSETQ. Here the CDR3 DNA reads TGTGCCAGCAGCCTTGACACGAACACTGAAGCTTTCTTT. Translation gives CASSLDTNTEAFF.

The rearrangement uses TRBV7-3 and TRBJ2-1, with D possibly called TRBD1 or TRBD2 (5 bases each). The CDR3 has 17 amino acids. V dropped 5 bases and J dropped 5 bases, with 22 bases sitting between them. Germline CDR1 SGHTA, CDR2 FQGTGA. In DNA, the CDR3 is TGTGCCAGCAGCCGTCTTGGGGGTACAGTTGGTCACAATGAGCAGTTCTTC. It is translated as CASSRLGGTVGHNEQFF.

This clonotype was observed a few times. V usage is TRBV27 and J usage is TRBJ1-5; 7 nucleotides align to TRBD1. Per the germline V gene, CDR1 is MNHEY and CDR2 is SMNVEV (reference sequence). The CDR3 runs to 15 residues. V shed 5 bases, J shed 11 bases, and the junction held 15 bases outside the gene matches. Here the CDR3 reads CASSLTQGRVWAQHF. In DNA, the CDR3 is TGTGCCAGCAGTCTTACACAGGGGCGGGTGTGGGCCCAGCATTTT.